This TCR beta chain was sequenced for a study of blood T cell repertoires in COVID-19. Everyone who took part was about 18 to 89 years old, and they came from 20 to 25 US areas. This CDR3 spans 13 amino acids. Deletions cut 6 bases from V and 6 bases from J, with 11 bases between. The germline gives CDR1 SGHTA, CDR2 FQGTGA. In its sample, this clone was seen once. Method: immunoSEQ multiplex PCR; TCRdb's copy keeps in-frame clones and lacks some. The data show some 170,000 clones, with over 75% seen just once and less than 1.5% held by the top ten. The sequence was obtained from a human donor with acute COVID-19. The donor label of this sample is uncertain. The specimen was PBMCs or T cells enriched from blood (not recorded which). The rearrangement uses TRBV7-3 and TRBJ2-2; D is ambiguous. The CDR3 DNA sequence: TGTGCCAGCAGGTCCCCCCCAGCCGGGGAGCTGTTTTTT. It encodes CASRSPPAGELFF.